The rows below give T cell receptor beta chains drawn from one sample of a study of T-cell reconstitution after alpha-beta-depleted transplantation in children. TCRdb reprocessed the PCR reads with MiXCR, giving one entry per CDR3 protein. The data show 250,000 to 400,000 distinct CDR3 sequences, approximately 23% seen once. The source material was PBMCs, mostly from graft donor cells, sampled 180 days after TCRalphabeta/CD19-depleted stem cell transplant. The receptor source for this set is a male patient younger than 18 who had a stem cell transplant for acute lymphoblastic leukemia, so the T cells may come from the graft donor. Each CDR3 is given with its conserved first and last residue. Fields, in order: V gene, clone size, D gene, J gene, CDR3 protein, CDR3 DNA. A D gene is named only where the DNA matches it firmly. Part of the rows lack a size; the others show once, few, many or a class for expanded clones.

TRBV10-2	few	TRBD2	TRBJ2-5	CASSEKRGSGGKETQYF	TGCGCCAGCAGTGAGAAGCGGGGTAGCGGGGGAAAAGAGACCCAGTACTTC
TRBV10-3	few	TRBD2	TRBJ2-1	CAISSLAGTPHEQFF	TGTGCCATCAGCTCTCTAGCGGGAACCCCCCATGAGCAGTTCTTC
TRBV2	.	.	TRBJ2-5	CASRFPLGDSYQETQYF	TGTGCCAGCCGATTCCCCCTAGGGGACTCGTACCAAGAGACCCAGTACTTC
TRBV12-3/TRBV12-4	.	.	TRBJ2-1	CASSHLRGTYNEQFF	TGTGCCAGCAGCCACCTTCGGGGAACCTACAATGAGCAGTTCTTC
TRBV5-1	few	TRBD2	TRBJ2-5	CASWDYRPGETQYF	TGCGCCAGCTGGGACTACCGGCCTGGGGAGACCCAGTACTTC
TRBV4-1	.	.	TRBJ1-1	CASSRPFAGNYTEAFF	TGCGCCAGCAGCCGTCCCTTCGCGGGCAACTACACTGAAGCTTTCTTT
TRBV21-1	few	.	TRBJ2-1	CASSKGSGRGKRSSYNEQFF	TGTGCCAGCAGCAAAGGAAGCGGGAGGGGAAAAAGGAGCTCCTACAATGAGCAGTTCTTC
TRBV7-8	few	.	TRBJ2-7	CASSLIAPIGGITYEQYF	TGTGCCAGCAGCTTAATAGCGCCCATTGGGGGGATTACCTACGAGCAGTACTTC
TRBV5-1	many	.	TRBJ2-1	CASSGSNYIPYNEQFF	TGCGCCAGCAGCGGGTCTAACTATATTCCCTACAATGAGCAGTTCTTC
TRBV6-2/TRBV6-3	.	TRBD2	TRBJ2-4	CASSSAGTSGRAKNIQYF	TGTGCCAGCAGTTCCGCCGGGACTAGCGGGAGGGCCAAAAACATTCAGTACTTC
TRBV10-2	.	.	TRBJ2-1	CATVNYNEQFF	TGCGCCACCGTTAATTACAATGAGCAGTTCTTC
TRBV7-3	.	TRBD1	TRBJ2-2	CASSLTPTGTTGELFF	TGTGCCAGCAGCCTAACCCCGACAGGGACCACCGGGGAGCTGTTTTTT
TRBV12-3/TRBV12-4	.	TRBD2	TRBJ2-3	CASSSSAGGPDTQYF	TGTGCCAGCAGTTCCTCAGCGGGAGGCCCAGATACGCAGTATTTT
TRBV21-1	.	.	TRBJ2-1	CASSFRGVNEQFF	TGTGCCAGCAGTTTCAGGGGGGTTAATGAGCAGTTCTTC
TRBV7-6	.	TRBD1	TRBJ1-4	CASSLDGTGELFF	TGTGCCAGCAGCTTAGATGGGACAGGGGAACTGTTTTTT